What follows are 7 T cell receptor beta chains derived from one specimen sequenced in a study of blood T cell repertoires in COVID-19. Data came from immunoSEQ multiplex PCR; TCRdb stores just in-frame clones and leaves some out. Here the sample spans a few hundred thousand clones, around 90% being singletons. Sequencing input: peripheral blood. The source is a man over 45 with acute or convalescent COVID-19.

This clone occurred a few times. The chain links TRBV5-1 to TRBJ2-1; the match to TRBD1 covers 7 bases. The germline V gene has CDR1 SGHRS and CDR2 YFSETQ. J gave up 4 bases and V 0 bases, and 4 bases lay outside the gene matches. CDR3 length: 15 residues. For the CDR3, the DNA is TGCGCCAGCAGCTTGGAACTACAGGGGTACAATGAGCAGTTCTTC. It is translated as CASSLELQGYNEQFF.

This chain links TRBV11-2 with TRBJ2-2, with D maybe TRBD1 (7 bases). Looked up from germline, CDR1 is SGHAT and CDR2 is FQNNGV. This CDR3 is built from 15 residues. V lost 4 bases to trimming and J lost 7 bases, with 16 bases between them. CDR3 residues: CASSSTYRGGGELFF. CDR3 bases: TGTGCCAGCAGCTCCACATACAGGGGAGGCGGGGAGCTGTTTTTT.

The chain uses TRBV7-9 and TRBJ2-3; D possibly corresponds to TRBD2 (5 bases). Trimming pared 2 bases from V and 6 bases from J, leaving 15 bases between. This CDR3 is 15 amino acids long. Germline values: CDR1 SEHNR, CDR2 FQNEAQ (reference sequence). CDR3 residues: CASSLRFTGVDTQYF. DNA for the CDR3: TGTGCCAGCAGCTTACGATTTACCGGGGTGGATACGCAGTATTTT.

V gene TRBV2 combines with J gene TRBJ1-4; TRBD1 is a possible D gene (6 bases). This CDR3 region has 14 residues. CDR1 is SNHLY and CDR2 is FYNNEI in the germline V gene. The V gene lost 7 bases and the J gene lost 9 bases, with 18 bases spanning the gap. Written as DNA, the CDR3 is TGTGCCAGCACCTACAGCGGGGGGACACAAAAACTGTTTTTT. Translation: CASTYSGGTQKLFF. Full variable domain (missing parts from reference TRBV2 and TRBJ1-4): EPEVTQTPSHQVTQMGQEVILRCVPISNHLYFYWYRQILGQKVEFLVSFYNNEISEKSEIFDDQFSVERPDGSNFTLKIRSTKLEDSAMYFCASTYSGGTQKLFFGSGTQLSVL.

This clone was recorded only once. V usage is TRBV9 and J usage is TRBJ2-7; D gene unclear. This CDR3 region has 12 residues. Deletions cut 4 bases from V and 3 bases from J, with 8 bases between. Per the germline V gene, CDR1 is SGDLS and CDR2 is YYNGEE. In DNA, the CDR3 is TGTGCCAGCAGCACCAGACTCTACGAGCAGTACTTC. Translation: CASSTRLYEQYF.

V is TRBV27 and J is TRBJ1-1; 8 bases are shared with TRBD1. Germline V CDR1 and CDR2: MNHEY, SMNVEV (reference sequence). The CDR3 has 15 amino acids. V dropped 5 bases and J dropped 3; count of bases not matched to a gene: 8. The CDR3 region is CASSKPRGRDTEAFF. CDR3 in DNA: TGTGCCAGCAGTAAACCCAGGGGGCGAGACACTGAAGCTTTCTTT.

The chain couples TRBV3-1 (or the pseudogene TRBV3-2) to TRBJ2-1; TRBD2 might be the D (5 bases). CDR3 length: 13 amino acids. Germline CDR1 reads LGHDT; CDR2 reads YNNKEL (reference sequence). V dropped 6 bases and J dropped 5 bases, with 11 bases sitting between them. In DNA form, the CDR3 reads TGTGCCAGCAGACAAACGAGGGACAATGAGCAGTTCTTC. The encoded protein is CASRQTRDNEQFF.